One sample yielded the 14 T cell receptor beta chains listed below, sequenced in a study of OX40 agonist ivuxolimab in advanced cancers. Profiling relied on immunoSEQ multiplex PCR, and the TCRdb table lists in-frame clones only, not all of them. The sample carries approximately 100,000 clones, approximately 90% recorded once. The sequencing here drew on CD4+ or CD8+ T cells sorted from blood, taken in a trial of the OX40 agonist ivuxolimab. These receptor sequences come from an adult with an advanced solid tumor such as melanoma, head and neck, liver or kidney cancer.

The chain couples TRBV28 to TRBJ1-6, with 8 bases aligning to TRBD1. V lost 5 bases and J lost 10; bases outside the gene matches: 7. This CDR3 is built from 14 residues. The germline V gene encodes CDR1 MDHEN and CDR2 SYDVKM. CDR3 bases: TGTGCCAGCAGTCCGACAGGGGTAGCCTCACCCCTCCACTTT. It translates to CASSPTGVASPLHF.

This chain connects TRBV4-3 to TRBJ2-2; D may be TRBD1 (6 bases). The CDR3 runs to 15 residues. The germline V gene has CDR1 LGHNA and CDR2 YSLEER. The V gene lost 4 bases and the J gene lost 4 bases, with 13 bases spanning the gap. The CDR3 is CASSPQGLATGELFF. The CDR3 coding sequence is TGCGCCAGCAGCCCGCAGGGGTTAGCCACCGGGGAGCTGTTTTTT.

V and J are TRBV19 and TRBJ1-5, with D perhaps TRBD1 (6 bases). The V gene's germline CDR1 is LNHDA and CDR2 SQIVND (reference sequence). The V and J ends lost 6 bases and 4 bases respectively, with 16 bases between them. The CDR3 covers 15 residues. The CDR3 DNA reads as TGTGCCAGTAGGGGGAGGGGGGGCGAGAATCAGCCCCAGCATTTT. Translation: CASRGRGGENQPQHF. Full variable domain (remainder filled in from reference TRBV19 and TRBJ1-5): DGGITQSPKYLFRKEGQNVTLSCEQNLNHDAMYWYRQDPGQGLRLIYYSQIVNDFQKGDIAEGYSVSREKKESFPLTVTSAQKNPTAFYLCASRGRGGENQPQHFGDGTRLSIL.

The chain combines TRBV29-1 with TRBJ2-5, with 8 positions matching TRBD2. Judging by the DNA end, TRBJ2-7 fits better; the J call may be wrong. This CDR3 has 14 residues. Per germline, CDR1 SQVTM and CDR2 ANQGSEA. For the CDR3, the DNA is TGCAGCGTTGAAAGAGAGGGACTAGCCTACGAGCAGTACTTC. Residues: CSVEREGLAYEQYF.

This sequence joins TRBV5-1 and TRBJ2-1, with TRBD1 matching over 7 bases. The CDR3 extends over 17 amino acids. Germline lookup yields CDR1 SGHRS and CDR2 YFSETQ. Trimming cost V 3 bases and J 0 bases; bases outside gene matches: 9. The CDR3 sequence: CASSSTPTGDSYNEQFF. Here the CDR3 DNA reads TGCGCCAGCAGCTCTACTCCTACAGGGGACTCCTACAATGAGCAGTTCTTC.

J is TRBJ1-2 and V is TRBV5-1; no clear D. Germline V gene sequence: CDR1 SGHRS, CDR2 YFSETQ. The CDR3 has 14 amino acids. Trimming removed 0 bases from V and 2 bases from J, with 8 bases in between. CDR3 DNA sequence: TGCGCCAGCAGCTTGGTTTCAGAAAACTATGGCTACACCTTC. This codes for CASSLVSENYGYTF. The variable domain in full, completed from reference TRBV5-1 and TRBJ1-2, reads KAGVTQTPRYLIKTRGQQVTLSCSPISGHRSVSWYQQTPGQGLQFLFEYFSETQRNKGNFPGRFSGRQFSNSRSEMNVSTLELGDSALYLCASSLVSENYGYTFGSGTRLTVV.

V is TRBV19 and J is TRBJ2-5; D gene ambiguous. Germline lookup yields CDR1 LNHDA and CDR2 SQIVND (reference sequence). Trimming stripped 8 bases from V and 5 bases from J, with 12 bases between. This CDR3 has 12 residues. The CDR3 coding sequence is TGTGCCAGTGCTAGTAGTTTGGAGACCCAGTACTTC. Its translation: CASASSLETQYF. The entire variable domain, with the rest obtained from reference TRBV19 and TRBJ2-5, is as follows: DGGITQSPKYLFRKEGQNVTLSCEQNLNHDAMYWYRQDPGQGLRLIYYSQIVNDFQKGDIAEGYSVSREKKESFPLTVTSAQKNPTAFYLCASASSLETQYFGPGTRLLVL.

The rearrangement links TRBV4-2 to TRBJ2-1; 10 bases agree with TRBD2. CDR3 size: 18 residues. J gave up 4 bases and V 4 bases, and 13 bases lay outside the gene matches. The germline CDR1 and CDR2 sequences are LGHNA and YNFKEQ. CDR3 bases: TGTGCCAGCAGCCTCTCGGTCTTTGCTAGCGGGAGTTACAATGAGCAGTTCTTC. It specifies CASSLSVFASGSYNEQFF.

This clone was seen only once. CDR3 sequence: CASSRTAAEPQHF. The CDR3 nucleotides read TGTGCCAGCTCACGAACGGCGGCCGAGCCCCAGCATTTT. V gene TRBV18 combines with J gene TRBJ1-5, with D uncertain. The CDR3 is made up of 13 amino acids. Germline CDR1 KGHSH, CDR2 LQKENI. Trimming removed 4 bases from V and 8 bases from J, with 12 bases in between.

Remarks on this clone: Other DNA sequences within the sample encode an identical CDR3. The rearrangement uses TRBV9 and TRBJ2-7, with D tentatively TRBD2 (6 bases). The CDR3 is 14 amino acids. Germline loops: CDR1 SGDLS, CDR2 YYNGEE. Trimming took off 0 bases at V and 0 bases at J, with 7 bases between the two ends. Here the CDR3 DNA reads TGTGCCAGCAGCGTAGTCGGGAGCTCCTACGAGCAGTACTTC. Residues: CASSVVGSSYEQYF.

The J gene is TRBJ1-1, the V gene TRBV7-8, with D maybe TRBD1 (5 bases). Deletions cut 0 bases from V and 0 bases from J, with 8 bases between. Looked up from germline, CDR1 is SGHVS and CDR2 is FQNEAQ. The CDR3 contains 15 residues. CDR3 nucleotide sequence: TGTGCCAGCAGCTTAGCGCCAGGGATGAACACTGAAGCTTTCTTT. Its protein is CASSLAPGMNTEAFF.

As DNA, the CDR3 is TGCGCCAGCAGTCTTGACCGCGAAGAGGATGGCTACACCTTC. Translated: CASSLDREEDGYTF. The chain uses TRBV23-1 and TRBJ1-2; D is ambiguous. TRBV23-1 is treated as an ORF (open reading frame) with a function not yet certain. V lost 4 bases and J 6 bases, leaving 15 bases between the germline ends. This CDR3 region has 14 residues.

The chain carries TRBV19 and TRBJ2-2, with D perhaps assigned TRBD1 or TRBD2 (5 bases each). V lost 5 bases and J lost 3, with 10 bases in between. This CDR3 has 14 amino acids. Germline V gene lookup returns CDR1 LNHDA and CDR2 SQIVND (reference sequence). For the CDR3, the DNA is TGTGCCAGTAGTGCTGGGACGGACACCGGGGAGCTGTTTTTT. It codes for CASSAGTDTGELFF.

The CDR3 bases are TGTGCCAGCAGTTATACAGGGTATTTGGATGAGCAGTTCTTC. Its protein is CASSYTGYLDEQFF. This chain joins TRBV6-6 and TRBJ2-1; D may be TRBD1 (6 bases). The V gene's germline CDR1 is MNHNY and CDR2 SVGAGI (reference sequence). The CDR3 loop spans 14 amino acids. Trimming took 3 bases from V and 8 from J, leaving 14 bases between them.